This T cell receptor beta chain was profiled in a study of T cell responses to AZD1222 COVID-19 vaccine. Points on this clone: As yet, its antigen is unknown.

CDR3 length: 18 residues. CDR1 MNHNS and CDR2 SASEGT come from the germline V gene. V shed 4 bases, J shed 4 bases, and the junction held 12 bases outside the gene matches. Notes on the study in general: Only 5 to 7 AZD1222 recipients were seropositive at baseline. Increased Spike-specific TCR breadth and depth were observed after two AZD1222 doses. It should be noted that donors were predominantly white British and more often female, and clonal diversity was possibly underestimated.

Libraries were prepared by immunoSEQ multiplex PCR; TCRdb keeps only in-frame clonotypes and omits some of them. Its table lists about 140,000 clones. This receptor was obtained from an adult in good health. Specimen: peripheral blood. The J gene is TRBJ2-2, the V gene TRBV6-1; TRBD1 aligns across 10 bases. The CDR3 DNA follows: TGTGCCAGCAGTGTCCCGGGACAGGGGAGAACAGGCACCGGGGAGCTGTTTTTT. It yields the protein CASSVPGQGRTGTGELFF.